Listed below are T cell receptor beta chains from one sample, sequenced in a study of cytomegalovirus exposure and HLA in healthy donors. Profiled with immunoSEQ multiplex PCR; TCRdb holds only in-frame clones, not every one. This sample yields around 300,000 clones, of which approximately 86% are seen a single time; about 1% belongs to the top ten. Sequencing used PBMCs. Receptors originate from a woman between 18 and 29 years old in good health and CMV-seronegative. The CDR3 runs from the conserved cysteine through the conserved F or W.

>TRBV18
CASSPQQGAMDSPLHF
>TRBV4-1
CASSPGLAGRADTQYF
>TRBV27
CASSFVQYNEQYF
>TRBV5-6
CASSLVSGGGYGYTF
>TRBV29-1
CSVERTGIVYGYTF
>TRBV28
CASSLGARGLSNYGYTF
>TRBV15
CATSRDFSYEQFF
>TRBV7-9
CASSDRGRAEAFF
>TRBV29-1
CSVDAAVYEQFF
>TRBV7-3
CASSSGLAGTGELFF
>TRBV28
CASSTRWEQFF
>TRBV4-1
CASRDLGDYEQYF
>TRBV11-3
CASSRFHRDPSETQYF
>TRBV6-1
CASTRTSGRDEQFF
>TRBV2
CASIQGQGTYEQYF
>TRBV19
CASSKPTTDPRFYGYTF
>TRBV2
CASCPTSSSYNEQFF
>TRBV5-1
CASSQGLAGGREQFF
>TRBV27
CASSAIQGRNQPQHF
>TRBV5-4
CASSLDRDSGNTIYF
>TRBV23-1
CASSQSSDFTDTQYF
>TRBV6-4
CASSDSTQGGEKLFF
>TRBV5-6
CASSLGLTQYF
>TRBV6-4
CASSGATSGYNEQFF
>TRBV10-3
CAISGGGTSTDTQYF
>TRBV6-5
CASSYPGGSYTDTQYF
>TRBV7-6
CASNSFSGSYNEQFF
>TRBV18
CASSPSFLGQTNYGYTF
>TRBV27
CASSFYGGPTEAFF
>TRBV27
CASSLSLFGAPNEQYF
>TRBV30
CAWTRGHEQYF
>TRBV2
CASSVREGYEQYF
>TRBV7-2
CASSSRGQGGTYGYTF
>TRBV18
CASSPPTSGAETQYF
>TRBV13
CASSPRTGQNTEAFF
>TRBV5-1
CASSLGQGTPGNTIYF
>TRBV30
CAWGSGEQYF
>TRBV19
CASNVGAYGYTF
>TRBV5-1
CASSLHTGTGDSPLHF
>TRBV18
CASSPLSPGHQNTEAFF